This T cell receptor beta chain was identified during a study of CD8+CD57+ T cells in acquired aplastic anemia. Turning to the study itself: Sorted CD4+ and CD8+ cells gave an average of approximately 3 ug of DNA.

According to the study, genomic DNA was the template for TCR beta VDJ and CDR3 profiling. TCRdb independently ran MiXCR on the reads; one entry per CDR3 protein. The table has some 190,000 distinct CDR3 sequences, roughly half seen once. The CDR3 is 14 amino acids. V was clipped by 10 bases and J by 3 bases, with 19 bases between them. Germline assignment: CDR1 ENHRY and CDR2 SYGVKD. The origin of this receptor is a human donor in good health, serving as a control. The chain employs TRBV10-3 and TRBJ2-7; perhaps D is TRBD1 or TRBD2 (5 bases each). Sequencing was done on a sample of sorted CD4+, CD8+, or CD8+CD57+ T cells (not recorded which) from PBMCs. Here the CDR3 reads CATQGHGAGYEQYF. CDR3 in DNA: TGTGCCACCCAAGGGCACGGGGCTGGCTACGAGCAGTACTTC.